This is a list of T cell receptor beta chains from one sample in a study of CD8+ T cells in alopecia areata. Profiled with immunoSEQ multiplex PCR; TCRdb holds only in-frame clones, not every one. The table includes around 180,000 clones, 60% detected once. The sample consisted of CD4+ T cells sorted from blood, taken at week 24, from a patient treated with tofacitinib. These receptors all come from a human donor with alopecia areata. The CDR3 runs from the conserved cysteine through the conserved F or W. The order of the fields is clone size, V gene, CDR3 length, D gene, J gene, CDR3 protein, CDR3 DNA. D genes are given only for firm matches. Not all rows give a size; the values are once, few, many and, for expanded clones, a class.

abundance: few; v_gene: TRBV29-1; len: 14; d_gene: NA; j_gene: TRBJ2-3; CDR3aa: CSVVNQGRTDTQYF; CDR3nt: TGCAGCGTCGTCAATCAGGGGAGGACAGATACGCAGTATTTT
abundance: NA; v_gene: TRBV6-5; len: 13; d_gene: NA; j_gene: TRBJ2-7; CDR3aa: CASSYRQSYEQYF; CDR3nt: TGTGCCAGCAGTTATCGGCAGTCCTACGAGCAGTACTTC
abundance: once; v_gene: TRBV10-3; len: 16; d_gene: TRBD2; j_gene: TRBJ2-7; CDR3aa: CAIRRNSGGSSYEQYF; CDR3nt: TGTGCCATCCGGCGCAATAGCGGGGGCTCCTCCTACGAGCAGTACTTC
abundance: NA; v_gene: TRBV7-7; len: 13; d_gene: NA; j_gene: TRBJ2-5; CDR3aa: CASSPTGKETQYF; CDR3nt: TGTGCCAGCAGCCCCACCGGGAAAGAGACCCAGTACTTC
abundance: NA; v_gene: TRBV27; len: 12; d_gene: NA; j_gene: TRBJ1-1; CDR3aa: CASSSSPSQAFF; CDR3nt: TGTGCCAGCAGTTCATCCCCCTCACAAGCTTTCTTT
abundance: few; v_gene: TRBV7-2; len: 15; d_gene: TRBD1; j_gene: TRBJ2-7; CDR3aa: CASSLSQGATGEQYF; CDR3nt: TGTGCCAGCAGCTTATCGCAGGGGGCGACCGGCGAGCAGTACTTC
abundance: NA; v_gene: TRBV20-1; len: 11; d_gene: NA; j_gene: TRBJ2-4; CDR3aa: CSAVDQNIQYF; CDR3nt: TGCAGTGCTGTGGACCAAAACATTCAGTACTTC
abundance: NA; v_gene: TRBV9; len: 13; d_gene: NA; j_gene: TRBJ2-2; CDR3aa: CASSVATRGELFF; CDR3nt: TGTGCCAGCAGCGTAGCTACGAGAGGGGAGCTGTTTTTT
abundance: NA; v_gene: TRBV29-1; len: 12; d_gene: NA; j_gene: TRBJ2-3; CDR3aa: CSVEMGLDTQYF; CDR3nt: TGCAGCGTTGAAATGGGTCTAGATACGCAGTATTTT
abundance: NA; v_gene: TRBV9; len: 15; d_gene: NA; j_gene: TRBJ2-3; CDR3aa: CASSLEGASTDTQYF; CDR3nt: TGTGCCAGCAGCCTGGAAGGGGCTAGCACAGATACGCAGTATTTT
abundance: NA; v_gene: TRBV6-6; len: 12; d_gene: NA; j_gene: TRBJ2-5; CDR3aa: CASSYSGETQYF; CDR3nt: TGTGCCAGCAGTTACAGCGGGGAGACCCAGTACTTC
abundance: few; v_gene: TRBV7-2; len: 16; d_gene: NA; j_gene: TRBJ2-7; CDR3aa: CASSLRPVVRSYEQYF; CDR3nt: TGTGCCAGCAGCTTAAGACCAGTCGTCAGATCCTACGAGCAGTACTTC
abundance: NA; v_gene: TRBV29-1; len: 14; d_gene: NA; j_gene: TRBJ2-2; CDR3aa: CSVVSAANTGELFF; CDR3nt: TGCAGCGTTGTTTCGGCAGCGAACACCGGGGAGCTGTTTTTT
abundance: few; v_gene: TRBV7-2; len: 16; d_gene: NA; j_gene: TRBJ2-2; CDR3aa: CASSLRAGGGSGELFF; CDR3nt: TGTGCCAGCAGCTTAAGAGCGGGTGGAGGGTCCGGGGAGCTGTTTTTT
abundance: NA; v_gene: TRBV23-1; len: 15; d_gene: NA; j_gene: TRBJ2-7; CDR3aa: CASSHGSGERCEQYF; CDR3nt: TGCGCCAGCAGTCACGGCTCAGGAGAGAGGTGCGAGCAGTACTTC
abundance: NA; v_gene: TRBV19; len: 15; d_gene: NA; j_gene: TRBJ2-6; CDR3aa: CASKERGAGANVLTF; CDR3nt: TGTGCCAGTAAAGAGAGGGGAGCTGGGGCCAACGTCCTGACTTTC
abundance: NA; v_gene: TRBV11-2; len: 12; d_gene: NA; j_gene: TRBJ2-7; CDR3aa: CASSLGVNEQYF; CDR3nt: TGTGCCAGCAGCTTAGGTGTAAACGAGCAGTACTTC
abundance: NA; v_gene: TRBV7-2; len: 12; d_gene: NA; j_gene: TRBJ1-2; CDR3aa: CASSRPFGGYTF; CDR3nt: TGTGCCAGCAGCCGGCCTTTTGGCGGCTACACCTTC
abundance: NA; v_gene: TRBV7-2; len: 15; d_gene: TRBD2; j_gene: TRBJ2-7; CDR3aa: CASTYSGGVSYEQYF; CDR3nt: TGTGCCAGCACCTATAGCGGGGGGGTGTCCTACGAGCAGTACTTC
abundance: few; v_gene: TRBV4-3; len: 13; d_gene: NA; j_gene: TRBJ1-6; CDR3aa: CASSQDPGSPLHF; CDR3nt: TGCGCCAGCAGCCAAGATCCGGGTTCACCCCTCCACTTT
abundance: NA; v_gene: TRBV15; len: 13; d_gene: NA; j_gene: TRBJ2-1; CDR3aa: CATSPGSYNEQFF; CDR3nt: TGTGCCACCAGCCCGGGCTCCTACAATGAGCAGTTCTTC
abundance: few; v_gene: TRBV7-2; len: 15; d_gene: TRBD1; j_gene: TRBJ2-1; CDR3aa: CASSLGRQGYNEQFF; CDR3nt: TGTGCCAGCAGCTTAGGGAGACAGGGTTACAATGAGCAGTTCTTC
abundance: NA; v_gene: TRBV25-1; len: 12; d_gene: NA; j_gene: TRBJ2-7; CDR3aa: CASRTDFYEQYF; CDR3nt: TGTGCCAGCAGGACAGACTTCTACGAGCAGTACTTC
abundance: NA; v_gene: TRBV29-1; len: 11; d_gene: NA; j_gene: TRBJ1-2; CDR3aa: CSVERGSGYTF; CDR3nt: TGCAGCGTTGAGAGGGGATCTGGCTACACCTTC
abundance: NA; v_gene: TRBV29-1; len: 13; d_gene: TRBD1; j_gene: TRBJ2-3; CDR3aa: CSLSGTVTDTQYF; CDR3nt: TGCAGCCTCTCCGGGACAGTCACAGATACGCAGTATTTT
abundance: NA; v_gene: TRBV2; len: 14; d_gene: NA; j_gene: TRBJ1-2; CDR3aa: CASREGRQSYGYTF; CDR3nt: TGTGCCAGCAGGGAAGGAAGACAGTCCTATGGCTACACCTTC
abundance: NA; v_gene: TRBV7-9; len: 14; d_gene: NA; j_gene: TRBJ2-4; CDR3aa: CASSLEVSEDIQYF; CDR3nt: TGTGCCAGCAGCTTAGAGGTGTCAGAGGACATTCAGTACTTC
abundance: NA; v_gene: TRBV19; len: 11; d_gene: NA; j_gene: TRBJ2-5; CDR3aa: CARRMWETQYF; CDR3nt: TGTGCCAGAAGGATGTGGGAGACCCAGTACTTC
abundance: NA; v_gene: TRBV4-3; len: 16; d_gene: NA; j_gene: TRBJ2-4; CDR3aa: CASSQEWGRAKNIQYF; CDR3nt: TGCGCCAGCAGCCAAGAGTGGGGAAGGGCCAAAAACATTCAGTACTTC
abundance: NA; v_gene: TRBV7-6; len: 15; d_gene: TRBD2; j_gene: TRBJ2-7; CDR3aa: CASSSVAGGRYEQYF; CDR3nt: TGTGCCAGCAGCTCCGTAGCGGGGGGGCGCTACGAGCAGTACTTC
abundance: few; v_gene: TRBV5-1; len: 17; d_gene: NA; j_gene: TRBJ2-1; CDR3aa: CASSLSSNPSSYNEQFF; CDR3nt: TGCGCCAGCAGCTTGTCGAGTAACCCAAGCTCCTACAATGAGCAGTTCTTC
abundance: NA; v_gene: TRBV29-1; len: 13; d_gene: TRBD1; j_gene: TRBJ1-5; CDR3aa: CSVLTGNNQPQHF; CDR3nt: TGCAGCGTGTTGACAGGGAACAATCAGCCCCAGCATTTT
abundance: few; v_gene: TRBV29-1; len: 13; d_gene: NA; j_gene: TRBJ1-1; CDR3aa: CSVERQMNTEAFF; CDR3nt: TGCAGCGTTGAGAGACAGATGAACACTGAAGCTTTCTTT
abundance: NA; v_gene: TRBV4-3; len: 14; d_gene: NA; j_gene: TRBJ1-6; CDR3aa: CASSQDRVRSPLHF; CDR3nt: TGCGCCAGCAGCCAAGATAGGGTACGCTCACCCCTCCACTTT
abundance: NA; v_gene: TRBV6-6; len: 16; d_gene: NA; j_gene: TRBJ2-5; CDR3aa: CASSYSPGEVEGTQYF; CDR3nt: TGTGCCAGCAGTTACTCACCGGGGGAGGTTGAGGGGACCCAGTACTTC
abundance: NA; v_gene: TRBV10-3; len: 13; d_gene: TRBD1; j_gene: TRBJ1-6; CDR3aa: CAGRTGADSPLHF; CDR3nt: TGTGCCGGCCGGACAGGGGCGGATTCACCCCTCCACTTT